The clone carrying this T cell receptor beta chain was recorded a few times. No antigen is known for it. This entry is derived from a study of neurological immune-mediated disorders. Each TCR transcript was tagged with a 10-nucleotide random UMI during 5'RACE. TCRdb recomputed calls from the 5' RACE reads with MiXCR, one row per CDR3 protein. The sample records about 28,000 distinct CDR3 sequences, around 10% being singletons. The study built unsorted libraries from 2 million PBMCs kept at -80 C. Study outcomes and limitations: CDR3 amino acid sequences found in expanded clones were never shared across subjects, suggesting private repertoires in all groups.

The sequenced material came from PBMCs. The sequence was collected from a man aged 55 to 70 in good health.

CDR3 nucleotide sequence: TGTGCCAGCAGCGTCGGCACAGATACGCAGTATTTT. It specifies CASSVGTDTQYF. The chain joins TRBV9 to TRBJ2-3, with D unclear. This CDR3 region has 12 residues. The V end was cut by 2 bases, the J end by 1 base, with 2 bases between. CDR1 is SGDLS, CDR2 YYNGEE, per germline.